The clone carrying this TCR beta chain was seen only once. Per the study methods: Amplification with reference gene primers provided the estimates of nucleated cell counts. TCRdb keeps only in-frame clones here, not all; method: immunoSEQ multiplex PCR. D and trimming come from the DNA, and the V and J calls and clone size come from that table. The sample consists of 170,000 or so clones, about 80% of them appearing once. The CDR3 is 18 residues long. Germline V gene lookup returns CDR1 MNHEY and CDR2 SMNVEV (reference sequence). V trimming: 3 bases; J trimming: 0 bases; junction bases outside the gene matches: 3. This sample stems from a study of blood T cell repertoires in COVID-19. Study summary: The study drew acute and convalescent COVID-19 samples from the United States, Italy and Spain. PBMCs, B-cell-depleted T cells, or T cells were the source of the cDNA or gDNA that made up the material.

Specimen: peripheral blood. The receptor was isolated from a man aged 65-85 years with active or convalescent COVID-19. V is TRBV27 and J is TRBJ2-6; the match to TRBD2 covers 12 bases. The CDR3 coding sequence is TGTGCCAGCAGTTTCACTAGCGGGGGGAGCTCTGGGGCCAACGTCCTGACTTTC. Translation gives CASSFTSGGSSGANVLTF.